These 15 T cell receptor beta chains were sequenced from one sample in a study of blood T cell repertoires in COVID-19. Repertoires were generated with immunoSEQ multiplex PCR, while TCRdb's copy carries only in-frame clones and drops some. This sample has hundreds of thousands of clones, with approximately 87% found just once. Input material: PBMCs or T cells enriched from blood (not recorded which). The receptor source for this set is a woman between 45 and 60 years old in a cohort exposed to, infected with or recovered from COVID-19 (not recorded which).

The table lists this clone with a few counts. The J gene is TRBJ2-5, the V gene TRBV5-4; the D gene is possibly TRBD1 (5 bases). Germline V gene lookup returns CDR1 SGHNT and CDR2 YYREEE (reference sequence). The ends were cut back, 0 bases at V and 1 base at J, with 7 bases in the middle. This CDR3 comprises 14 residues. CDR3: CASSLVRAQETQYF. In DNA, the CDR3 is TGTGCCAGCAGCTTGGTCAGGGCCCAAGAGACCCAGTACTTC.

V is TRBV6-2 or TRBV6-3 and J is TRBJ2-7; 14 bases are shared with TRBD2. V lost 5 bases, J lost 6 bases, and 9 bases stayed unmatched. CDR3 size: 16 residues. Germline loops: CDR1 MNHEY, CDR2 SVGEGT. Written as DNA, the CDR3 is TGTGCCAGCAGTCGGACTAGCGGGGGGCTCGCCTCCGAGCAGTACTTC. The encoded protein is CASSRTSGGLASEQYF.

The rearrangement joins TRBV6-2 or TRBV6-3 to TRBJ2-5, with D possibly matching TRBD2 (5 bases). Germline CDR1 MNHEY, CDR2 SVGEGT. Trimming shortened V by 4 bases and J by 0 bases, and 21 bases separated the two germline ends. The CDR3 length is 18 residues. CDR3 bases: TGTGCCAGCAGTTTGTTGGTAGCGCAGCCTTGGAACCAAGAGACCCAGTACTTC. Translated: CASSLLVAQPWNQETQYF.

This sequence joins TRBV9 and TRBJ2-2, with a possible D match to TRBD1 (6 bases). The CDR3 runs 16 residues. Looked up from germline, CDR1 is SGDLS and CDR2 is YYNGEE. Trimming removed 0 bases at V and 2 bases at J, with 11 bases between. The CDR3 protein is CASSVGGRGNTGELFF. The CDR3 coding sequence is TGTGCCAGCAGCGTAGGGGGCAGGGGCAACACCGGGGAGCTGTTTTTT.

The V call is TRBV5-5, the J call TRBJ1-5; perhaps TRBD1 as D (5 bases). V lost 0 bases and J 5 bases, leaving 15 bases between the germline ends. The CDR3 length is 16 residues. CDR1 is SGHKS, CDR2 YYEKEE, per germline (reference sequence). CDR3 DNA: TGTGCCAGCAGCTTGGACACGGGCAGGGCGGATCAGCCCCAGCATTTT. It encodes CASSLDTGRADQPQHF.

The chain combines TRBV7-3 with TRBJ1-5; tentatively, D is TRBD1 (5 bases). V lost 8 bases to trimming and J lost 1 base, with 15 bases between them. Germline V gene data show CDR1 as SGHTA and CDR2 as FQGTGA. The CDR3 sequence is 15 residues long. DNA for the CDR3: TGTGCCAGCGAAGTTCTTAAGGGGAGCAATCAGCCCCAGCATTTT. Amino acids: CASEVLKGSNQPQHF.

The V call is TRBV11-2, the J call TRBJ1-1; D unclear. V was cut by 5 bases and J by 0 bases, with 10 bases left in between. This CDR3 is 14 amino acids long. Germline loops: CDR1 SGHAT, CDR2 FQNNGV. CDR3 residues: CASSRERMNTEAFF. The CDR3 nucleotides read TGTGCCAGCAGCCGGGAGAGGATGAACACTGAAGCTTTCTTT.

This clone has only a few counts. The chain employs TRBV5-6 and TRBJ1-1; D uncertain. The CDR3 sequence is 13 residues long. Germline V gene data show CDR1 as SGHDT and CDR2 as YYEEEE. V was shortened by 3 bases and J by 5 bases, with 11 bases between the two germline ends. This CDR3 is CASSSLPGTEAFF. CDR3 nucleotide sequence: TGTGCCAGCAGCTCCCTTCCCGGGACTGAAGCTTTCTTT.

This clone was seen only a few times. The chain is built from TRBV2 and TRBJ1-4; D ambiguous. The germline V gene has CDR1 SNHLY and CDR2 FYNNEI. The CDR3 covers 15 residues. V lost 4 bases, J lost 7 bases, and 16 bases lay in between. CDR3 sequence reads: CASSVNGGPGEKLFF. As DNA, the CDR3 is TGTGCCAGCAGTGTCAACGGAGGACCGGGTGAAAAACTGTTTTTT.

The chain links TRBV11-2 to TRBJ2-7; no clear D. This CDR3 comprises 13 residues. V was clipped by 5 bases and J by 6 bases, with 14 bases between them. Germline loops: CDR1 SGHAT, CDR2 FQNNGV. The CDR3 DNA follows: TGTGCCAGCAGCCTTTTCCAGGCAGCCGAGCAGTACTTC. As protein: CASSLFQAAEQYF.

This rearrangement joins TRBV3-1 (or the pseudogene TRBV3-2) to TRBJ2-1; TRBD2 aligns across 14 bases. With V trimmed by 4 bases and J by 7 bases, 9 bases remained unmatched. Germline V lookup: CDR1 LGHDT, CDR2 YNNKEL (reference sequence). The CDR3 covers 17 residues. In DNA form, the CDR3 reads TGTGCCAGCAGCCCTAGAGTGACTAGCGGGGGGGGGAATGAGCAGTTCTTC. Translation: CASSPRVTSGGGNEQFF.

The CDR3 bases are TGTGCCTGGAGTGTAAGGCGAACAGGGGTACATTCACCCCTCCACTTT. Translating it yields CAWSVRRTGVHSPLHF. The rearrangement links TRBV30 to TRBJ1-6; 7 bases agree with TRBD1. In germline, CDR1 is GTSNPN, CDR2 SVGIG (reference sequence). J was trimmed by 8 bases and V by 0 bases; bases with no gene match: 10. This CDR3 is built from 16 residues.

The chain uses TRBV9 and TRBJ1-2; D is unclear. The length of the CDR3 is 12 residues. With 0 bases removed from V and 7 bases from J, the gap between germline ends came to 7 bases. CDR1 SGDLS and CDR2 YYNGEE come from the germline V gene. CDR3 amino acids: CASSVEAGGYTF. The CDR3 DNA is TGTGCCAGCAGCGTAGAAGCTGGTGGCTACACCTTC.

This chain uses TRBV5-1 with TRBJ1-1; maybe TRBD1 (5 bases). V gave up 0 bases and J gave up 0 bases, with 9 bases separating them. The CDR3 is 15 residues long. Looked up from germline, CDR1 is SGHRS and CDR2 is YFSETQ. CDR3 protein: CASSLGPQVNTEAFF. DNA of the CDR3: TGCGCCAGCAGCTTGGGGCCACAGGTGAACACTGAAGCTTTCTTT.

The V gene is TRBV10-1, the J gene TRBJ1-1; TRBD1 agrees at 8 bases. Trimming at V came to 5 bases and at J to 3 bases, leaving 11 bases not matched to a gene. Germline V CDR1 and CDR2: WNHNN, SYGVQD (reference sequence). The CDR3 has 16 residues. Here the CDR3 reads CASSPGTGRGYTEAFF. For the CDR3, the DNA is TGCGCCAGCAGTCCCGGGACAGGAAGAGGGTACACTGAAGCTTTCTTT.